The rows below give T cell receptor beta chains drawn from one sample of a study of OX40 agonist ivuxolimab in advanced cancers. The data were produced by immunoSEQ multiplex PCR, yet TCRdb's version contains in-frame clones alone and is incomplete. The repertoire holds tens of thousands of clones, with 80% to 95% as singletons. Sequences were derived from CD4+ or CD8+ T cells sorted from blood, sampled in a trial of the OX40 agonist ivuxolimab. The source is an adult with an advanced solid tumor such as melanoma, head and neck, liver or kidney cancer. CDR3s include the opening cysteine and the closing phenylalanine or tryptophan. A D gene is named only where the DNA matches it firmly. Clone size appears in some rows only: once, few, many, or a class for an expanded clone.

NA	NA	TRBV7-9	TRBJ2-1	TGTGCCAGCAGCTTAGATATTATTGGGCAGGCTAGGGGATGGGATGAGCAGTTCTTC	CASSLDIIGQARGWDEQFF
NA	NA	TRBV5-1	TRBJ2-7	TGCGCCAGCAGCTTCCCAGGGGCCGGTGAGATGAGCGAGCAGTACTTC	CASSFPGAGEMSEQYF
TRBD1	NA	TRBV5-4	TRBJ1-2	TGTGCCAGCAGCCCGGCCACAGGGGGCATTTTCTATGGCTACACCTTC	CASSPATGGIFYGYTF
TRBD2	few	TRBV7-9	TRBJ2-1	TGTGCCAGCAACCCGAACGCGGGGGGAGTTCATGAGCAGTTCTTC	CASNPNAGGVHEQFF
TRBD2	NA	TRBV19	TRBJ2-2	TGTGCCAGTTTTTCTACTAGCGGACTCGACACCGGGGAGCTGTTTTTT	CASFSTSGLDTGELFF
TRBD1	NA	TRBV27	TRBJ1-1	TGTGCCAGCAGGTTAGTACAGGGGCCAAACACTGAAGCTTTCTTT	CASRLVQGPNTEAFF
NA	NA	TRBV27	TRBJ2-7	TGTGCCAGCAGTTTATACGAAGGACCCGAGCAGTACTTC	CASSLYEGPEQYF
TRBD2	NA	TRBV14	TRBJ2-3	TGTGCCAGCAGCCAAGACTATGTAACTAGCGGGAGCACAGATACGCAGTATTTT	CASSQDYVTSGSTDTQYF
TRBD1	NA	TRBV30	TRBJ2-7	TGTGCCTGGAGTGAACCGGGACAGACCTACGAGCAGTACTTC	CAWSEPGQTYEQYF
NA	NA	TRBV4-3	TRBJ1-3	TGCGCCAGCAGCCAAGGTCCGACTGCTGGAAACACCATATATTTT	CASSQGPTAGNTIYF
NA	once	TRBV6-6	TRBJ2-3	TGTGCCAGCAGACTTCCGGGATCAAGGAGGACAGATACGCAGTATTTT	CASRLPGSRRTDTQYF
NA	NA	TRBV7-6	TRBJ2-7	TGTGCCAGCAGCCTGGGACGGGGCTACGAGCAGTACTTC	CASSLGRGYEQYF
TRBD1	NA	TRBV27	TRBJ2-1	TGTGCCAGCAGTTTCGGGACAGGGAGTGAGCAGTTCTTC	CASSFGTGSEQFF
NA	NA	TRBV5-5	TRBJ2-1	TGTGCCAGCAGCTTTGGAGTGGGGGGCTCCTACTACAATGAGCAGTTCTTC	CASSFGVGGSYYNEQFF
NA	NA	TRBV7-2	TRBJ1-5	TGTGCCAGCAGCTTAGTGGGGGGGAGGGGCAATCAGCCCCAGCATTTT	CASSLVGGRGNQPQHF
NA	NA	TRBV27	TRBJ2-7	TGTGCCAGCAGCCAAGGGCCGGGGGTCTACGAGCAGTACTTC	CASSQGPGVYEQYF
NA	NA	TRBV25-1	TRBJ2-2	TGTGCCAGCAGTATTATCCTAGGGTTTTGGGTGTTGCCCGGGGAGCTGTTTTTT	CASSIILGFWVLPGELFF
NA	NA	TRBV2	TRBJ2-1	TGTGCCAGCAGTGAAGCCCCCGGGACTTCCTCCTACAATGAGCAGTTCTTC	CASSEAPGTSSYNEQFF
NA	NA	TRBV2	TRBJ1-1	TGTGCCAGCAGTGATTGGAGCAGGGGATTACCAGGAGCTTTCTTT	CASSDWSRGLPGAFF
NA	NA	TRBV19	TRBJ1-1	TGTGCCAGTAGTATCGGGCCAGAGAACACTGAAGCTTTCTTT	CASSIGPENTEAFF
NA	NA	TRBV28	TRBJ2-3	TGTGCCAGCAGCCTCTTCAGCTCGACCGCCCAACAGTATTTT	CASSLFSSTAQQYF
NA	NA	TRBV19	TRBJ1-3	TGTGCCAGTAGTATATCGGTCTCTGGAAACACCATATATTTT	CASSISVSGNTIYF
NA	NA	TRBV4-3	TRBJ2-2	TGCGCCAGCAGCCTGCCGGGAGCCAGCACGACCGGGGAGCTGTTTTTT	CASSLPGASTTGELFF
NA	NA	TRBV28	TRBJ2-1	TGTGCCAGCAGTTTACCCGACAGTTCCTACAATGAGCAGTTCTTC	CASSLPDSSYNEQFF
NA	NA	TRBV11-1	TRBJ1-1	TGTGCCAGCAGCCCCCTTGGGAACACTGAAGCTTTCTTT	CASSPLGNTEAFF
NA	NA	TRBV27	TRBJ2-7	TGTGCCAGCAGCCCTCCAGGGGATTCCTACGAGCAGTACTTC	CASSPPGDSYEQYF
TRBD1	NA	TRBV7-9	TRBJ2-7	TGTGCCAGCAGCTTAGGGACAGGGGGCGAGCAGTACTTC	CASSLGTGGEQYF
NA	NA	TRBV27	TRBJ2-3	TGTGCCAGCAGTTTATGGCAGGGAGCGACAGATACGCAGTATTTT	CASSLWQGATDTQYF
NA	NA	TRBV19	TRBJ1-1	TGTGCCAGTAACCAGGACTTTGCGGGGAACACTGAAGCTTTCTTT	CASNQDFAGNTEAFF
TRBD2	NA	TRBV28	TRBJ2-7	TGTGCCAGCAGTTCGCTAGCGGGAGACTCCTACGAGCAGTACTTC	CASSSLAGDSYEQYF
NA	few	TRBV7-9	TRBJ1-1	TGTGCCAGCAGCTTGACAGGAGGGAACACTGAAGCTTTCTTT	CASSLTGGNTEAFF
NA	NA	TRBV6-5	TRBJ1-1	TGTGCCAGCAGTTACCAGCTGGGACCCGATGAAGCTTTCTTT	CASSYQLGPDEAFF
NA	NA	TRBV19	TRBJ1-1	TGTGCCAGTAGTATATTACGCGGGGGAAGAACTGAAGCTTTCTTT	CASSILRGGRTEAFF
TRBD1	once	TRBV19	TRBJ2-7	TGTGCCAGTAGTCCGACAGGGTACACCTACGAGCAGTACTTC	CASSPTGYTYEQYF
NA	NA	TRBV7-9	TRBJ1-4	TGTGCCAGCAGCTCCGGGGACGGGGGAGCAAAGGAAAAACTGTTTTTT	CASSSGDGGAKEKLFF
TRBD1	few	TRBV15	TRBJ1-1	TGTGCCACCAGCAGAACAGGGGTTGACACTGAAGCTTTCTTT	CATSRTGVDTEAFF
TRBD2	NA	TRBV27	TRBJ2-3	TGTGCCAGCAGAGAACCGGGACTAAAAACAGATACGCAGTATTTT	CASREPGLKTDTQYF
NA	NA	TRBV5-1	TRBJ1-1	TGCGCCAGCAGCTTTTTTGGGGGCCGGAACACTGAAGCTTTCTTT	CASSFFGGRNTEAFF
NA	NA	TRBV28	TRBJ1-5	TGTGCCAGCTCTCCAATAGGGGTCAGCAATCAGCCCCAGCATTTT	CASSPIGVSNQPQHF
NA	NA	TRBV18	TRBJ2-1	TGTGCCAGCTCACCAGAGGGCGGGGCTGGCTACAATGAGCAGTTCTTC	CASSPEGGAGYNEQFF
NA	NA	TRBV19	TRBJ1-1	TGTGCCAGTAACCTTCCGGGCGGCACTGAAGCTTTCTTT	CASNLPGGTEAFF
TRBD2	few	TRBV7-9	TRBJ2-3	TGTGCCAGCAGTCTAGGAAACGTGGGGACTAGCTATACAGATACGCAGTATTTT	CASSLGNVGTSYTDTQYF
TRBD2	NA	TRBV9	TRBJ2-3	TGTGCCAGCAGCGACCCGGGACTAGCGGGGGGGCCATACGATACGCAGTATTTT	CASSDPGLAGGPYDTQYF
NA	NA	TRBV6-5	TRBJ1-1	TGTGCCAGCAGCCAGGGAACTGAAGCTTTCTTT	CASSQGTEAFF